The entry that follows covers one T cell receptor beta chain sequence. The antigen is unknown. The data originate from a study of T-cell memory formation after mild COVID-19. The 5'RACE method, run with constant-segment primers, produced TCR alpha and TCR beta cDNA libraries (carrying sample barcodes and UMIs). One entry per CDR3 protein, called by TCRdb with MiXCR from the 5' RACE reads. The table has fewer than 150,000 distinct CDR3 sequences, about 24% seen once. The germline V gene has CDR1 MNHEY and CDR2 SMNVEV (reference sequence). The V and J ends lost 7 bases and 7 bases, in that order; junction bases with no gene match: 10. The CDR3 loop spans 14 amino acids. Findings of the study overall: Nothing showed for sure that second-wave clones peaking on day 37 were SARS-CoV-2 specific.

Material for sequencing was PBMCs or a T cell subset sorted from them (not recorded which). This TCR came from a man between 18 and 29 years old who had mild COVID-19 (a few samples of this study predate the infection). Cell type and time point are not known. This chain links TRBV27 with TRBJ1-2; 9 bases line up with TRBD1. The CDR3 region has the DNA TGTGCCAGCAAATCAAACACAGGGGGCTCTGGCTACACCTTC. Its translation is CASKSNTGGSGYTF.